Given below is one T cell receptor beta chain in context. Its antigen is unknown. This specimen comes from a study of OX40 agonist ivuxolimab in advanced cancers. Overall study context: Previous treatment with anti-PD-1, anti-PD-L1 or anti-CTLA-4 therapy was allowed; under 50% had received some.

Study-wide results and limits: Doses of 0.1 to 3.0 mg/kg were accompanied by clonal expansion of CD4+ and CD8+ blood T cells by week 6.

This CDR3 contains 14 residues. The germline V gene encodes CDR1 MNHNY and CDR2 SVGAGI (reference sequence). V was shortened by 4 bases and J by 4 bases, with 10 bases between the two germline ends. TCRdb keeps only in-frame clones here, not all; method: immunoSEQ multiplex PCR. The sample consists of 65,000 to 70,000 clones, 77% of them appearing once. Autoimmune disease history or systemic immunosuppression led to patient exclusion. The starting material was CD4+ or CD8+ T cells sorted from blood, obtained in a trial of the OX40 agonist ivuxolimab. The chain carries TRBV6-6 and TRBJ2-2; a weak D match, TRBD1 (6 bases). This receptor was taken from an adult with an advanced solid tumor such as melanoma, head and neck, liver or kidney cancer. CDR3 sequence reads: CASSSGQTTGELFF. The CDR3, as DNA: TGTGCCAGCAGTTCCGGACAGACCACCGGGGAGCTGTTTTTT.